This is a list of T cell receptor beta chains from one sample in a study of human T cells and chemical hapten exposure. TCRdb re-called the reads with MiXCR, one entry per CDR3 protein. The sample lists around 120,000 distinct CDR3 sequences; 8.5% were seen once. Sequenced: whole blood. Every receptor here comes from a human donor in good health. Some clones in this sample may be carry-over from other donors' samples. The CDR3 runs from the conserved cysteine through the conserved F or W. A D gene is named only where the DNA matches it firmly. Clone size is shown for a subset of rows, as once, few, many or a class of expanded clone.

TRBJ2-1 TRBV7-3 TRBD2 19 few CASSSGEPSGGTSYNEQFF TGTGCCAGCAGCTCGGGAGAGCCAAGCGGGGGGACCTCCTACAATGAGCAGTTCTTC
TRBJ2-7 TRBV19 TRBD2 15 - CASSIPGLAHYEQYF TGTGCCAGTAGTATTCCAGGACTAGCCCACTACGAGCAGTACTTC
TRBJ2-4 TRBV2 TRBD1 17 - CASRLKGQGAAKNIQYF TGTGCCAGCAGATTAAAGGGACAGGGGGCGGCCAAAAACATTCAGTACTTC
TRBJ2-4 TRBV5-1 - 16 - CASSFSRFTAKNIQYF TGCGCCAGCAGCTTCTCCAGGTTCACGGCCAAAAACATTCAGTACTTC
TRBJ2-4 TRBV20-1 TRBD2 14 - CSARTSGGTNIQYF TGCAGTGCTAGGACTAGCGGGGGAACGAACATTCAGTACTTC
TRBJ2-5 TRBV7-2 - 14 many CASKGGYLQETQYF TGTGCCAGCAAGGGGGGGTACTTGCAAGAGACCCAGTACTTC
TRBJ2-1 TRBV6-1 TRBD1 14 - CASSQGARYNEQFF TGTGCCAGCAGTCAGGGGGCGCGCTACAATGAGCAGTTCTTC
TRBJ1-1 TRBV12-3/TRBV12-4 - 13 many CASSPSVLTEAFF TGTGCCAGCAGTCCTTCTGTGCTAACTGAAGCTTTCTTT
TRBJ2-7 TRBV6-2/TRBV6-3 - 13 few CASSYSWGEEQYF TGTGCCAGCAGTTACTCGTGGGGAGAGGAGCAGTACTTC
TRBJ1-1 TRBV9 - 16 - CASSVGVNRWNTEAFF TGTGCCAGCAGCGTAGGTGTGAACAGATGGAACACTGAAGCTTTCTTT
TRBJ2-2 TRBV6-6 - 13 many CASSYSQWGELFF TGTGCCAGCAGTTACTCCCAGTGGGGGGAGCTGTTTTTT
TRBJ2-7 TRBV20-1 - 17 few CSARDSGDVATLYEQYF TGCAGTGCTAGAGATTCGGGGGACGTAGCGACGCTATACGAGCAGTACTTC
TRBJ1-2 TRBV12-3/TRBV12-4 TRBD1 14 - CASSPGQGFYGYTF TGTGCCAGCAGTCCCGGACAGGGGTTCTATGGCTACACCTTC
TRBJ2-5 TRBV5-1 TRBD2 15 - CASSRGASGEETQYF TGCGCCAGCAGCCGGGGGGCTAGCGGGGAAGAGACCCAGTACTTC
TRBJ2-4 TRBV5-1 - 16 few CASSSYSQGSKNIQYF TGCGCCAGCAGCTCCTATTCCCAGGGCTCCAAAAACATTCAGTACTTC
TRBJ2-7 TRBV7-9 TRBD1 13 - CASTGQASDEQYF TGTGCCAGCACCGGACAGGCGTCTGACGAGCAGTACTTC
TRBJ1-1 TRBV7-2 TRBD1 15 many CASSSTHRGSSEAFF TGTGCCAGCAGCTCCACTCACAGGGGAAGCTCTGAAGCTTTCTTT
TRBJ2-7 TRBV29-1 TRBD1 13 few CSVRTGPGHEQYF TGCAGCGTCAGGACAGGGCCAGGGCACGAGCAGTACTTC
TRBJ2-7 TRBV20-1 - 16 few CSASRNQGAPSYEQYF TGCAGTGCTAGCCGAAACCAGGGTGCCCCCTCCTACGAGCAGTACTTC
TRBJ2-3 TRBV7-9 - 15 few CASSLQRRYTDTQYF TGTGCCAGCAGTCTACAGCGGCGCTACACAGATACGCAGTATTTT
TRBJ1-2 TRBV6-5 TRBD1 13 few CATRGQANYGYTF TGTGCCACCCGCGGACAGGCTAACTATGGCTACACCTTC
TRBJ1-4 TRBV6-6 TRBD1 15 - CASSGKTGEHEKLFF TGTGCCAGCAGTGGGAAGACAGGGGAACACGAAAAACTGTTTTTT
TRBJ2-7 TRBV6-6 TRBD1 14 - CASSYPGTGNEQYF TGTGCCAGCAGTTACCCCGGGACAGGGAACGAGCAGTACTTC
TRBJ2-1 TRBV7-9 TRBD2 13 few CASSSRTSNEQFF TGTGCCAGCAGCTCCCGGACTAGCAATGAGCAGTTCTTC